This T cell receptor beta chain was recovered during a study of blood T cell repertoires in COVID-19. At the level of the study: Both acute and convalescent COVID-19 samples were obtained from the United States, Italy and Spain. PBMCs, B-cell-depleted T cells, or T cells were the source of the cDNA or gDNA that made up the material.

In the original workflow: Reference gene primer amplification in the assay estimated nucleated cell counts. Method: immunoSEQ multiplex PCR; TCRdb's copy keeps in-frame clones and lacks some. The DNA gave D and trimming, while V, J and clone size come from that table. The repertoire has a few hundred thousand clones, approximately 88% of them found once; the top ten carry around 0.7%. The CDR3 sequence is 20 residues long. Trimming pared 4 bases from V and 0 bases from J, leaving 24 bases between. The germline V gene has CDR1 MNHEY and CDR2 SVGEGT. Specimen: peripheral blood. The clonotype originates from a human donor in a cohort sampled during active COVID-19. The chain recombines TRBV6-2 or TRBV6-3 with TRBJ1-4, with D tentatively TRBD1 (5 bases). This CDR3 is CASSSGQYPKPFATNEKLFF. DNA for the CDR3: TGTGCCAGCAGTTCAGGACAATACCCCAAGCCTTTTGCAACTAATGAAAAACTGTTTTTT.